A selection of T cell receptor beta chains follows, all from one sample in a study of T cells in localized non-small cell lung cancer. TCRdb's copy holds only in-frame clones and misses some; the assay was immunoSEQ multiplex PCR. The data contain tens of thousands of clones, over 75% of them singletons. This specimen consisted of peripheral blood, obtained before any cancer treatment. These receptor sequences come from a female donor older than 55 with stage I lung adenocarcinoma. The CDR3 runs from the conserved cysteine through the conserved F or W. The D gene is left open where the match is weak. Where a row states a size, it is once, few, many or the class of an expanded clone; other rows omit it.

D: TRBD1; size: once; V: TRBV9; J: TRBJ1-2; CDR3: CASSARTRGQGYTF; DNA: TGTGCCAGCAGCGCACGTACAAGGGGGCAGGGCTACACCTTC
D: NA; size: NA; V: TRBV7-2; J: TRBJ1-1; CDR3: CASSPDSVLNTEAFF; DNA: TGTGCCAGCAGCCCCGATAGCGTCTTGAACACTGAAGCTTTCTTT
D: TRBD2; size: NA; V: TRBV5-1; J: TRBJ2-2; CDR3: CASSLSQGGSLGELFF; DNA: TGCGCCAGCAGCTTAAGCCAGGGAGGGTCTCTTGGGGAGCTGTTTTTT
D: TRBD1; size: NA; V: TRBV28; J: TRBJ1-3; CDR3: CASSETGVRGNTIYF; DNA: TGTGCCAGCAGCGAGACAGGGGTTAGGGGAAACACCATATATTTT
D: NA; size: NA; V: TRBV30; J: TRBJ1-2; CDR3: CAWSVRNYGYTF; DNA: TGTGCCTGGAGTGTACGGAACTATGGCTACACCTTC
D: TRBD1; size: NA; V: TRBV6-1; J: TRBJ1-4; CDR3: CASGRQGKNEKLFF; DNA: TGTGCCAGCGGCCGACAGGGGAAGAATGAAAAACTGTTTTTT
D: NA; size: once; V: TRBV7-8; J: TRBJ2-7; CDR3: CASSHTDSYEQYF; DNA: TGTGCCAGCAGCCACACCGACAGTTACGAGCAGTACTTC
D: NA; size: NA; V: TRBV5-5; J: TRBJ1-3; CDR3: CASSSLGNTIYF; DNA: TGTGCCAGCAGCAGCCTTGGAAACACCATATATTTT
D: NA; size: once; V: TRBV19; J: TRBJ2-7; CDR3: CASSIGSSTGEQYF; DNA: TGTGCCAGTAGTATAGGATCCTCGACGGGAGAGCAGTACTTC
D: NA; size: NA; V: TRBV5-1; J: TRBJ2-3; CDR3: CASSSLLGTDTQYF; DNA: TGCGCCAGCAGCTCCCTTCTCGGCACAGATACGCAGTATTTT
D: TRBD2; size: once; V: TRBV29-1; J: TRBJ2-1; CDR3: CSVRTSGAGLYNEQFF; DNA: TGCAGCGTTCGGACTAGCGGGGCCGGTCTATACAATGAGCAGTTCTTC
D: TRBD2; size: once; V: TRBV5-1; J: TRBJ2-1; CDR3: CASSPGLGSYNEQFF; DNA: TGCGCCAGCAGCCCGGGACTAGGATCCTACAATGAGCAGTTCTTC
D: TRBD1; size: once; V: TRBV5-1; J: TRBJ1-4; CDR3: CASSPLGGGGYNEKLFF; DNA: TGCGCCAGCAGTCCTCTGGGAGGGGGCGGTTATAATGAAAAACTGTTTTTT
D: TRBD1; size: NA; V: TRBV27; J: TRBJ1-4; CDR3: CASSLAWDRGEKLFF; DNA: TGTGCCAGCAGTTTAGCCTGGGACAGGGGAGAAAAACTGTTTTTT
D: TRBD2; size: NA; V: TRBV7-9; J: TRBJ2-3; CDR3: CASRTGGTQYF; DNA: TGTGCCAGCCGGACGGGGGGTACGCAGTATTTT
D: NA; size: NA; V: TRBV14; J: TRBJ2-1; CDR3: CASSQSVNEQFF; DNA: TGTGCCAGCAGCCAATCTGTCAATGAGCAGTTCTTC
D: TRBD1; size: NA; V: TRBV6-5; J: TRBJ2-7; CDR3: CASSYRWTGSGEQYF; DNA: TGTGCCAGCAGTTACAGGTGGACAGGGTCGGGCGAGCAGTACTTC
D: TRBD1; size: NA; V: TRBV28; J: TRBJ2-2; CDR3: CASRSTGTTGELFF; DNA: TGTGCCAGCAGATCGACAGGGACCACCGGGGAGCTGTTTTTT
D: NA; size: NA; V: TRBV5-1; J: TRBJ2-1; CDR3: CASSLVGDEQFF; DNA: TGCGCCAGCAGCTTGGTTGGAGATGAGCAGTTCTTC
D: NA; size: NA; V: TRBV10-3; J: TRBJ2-1; CDR3: CAISDGRSSYNEQFF; DNA: TGTGCCATCAGTGATGGTCGGAGCTCCTACAATGAGCAGTTCTTC
D: TRBD1; size: NA; V: TRBV19; J: TRBJ2-2; CDR3: CASSMELGTGLSTGELFF; DNA: TGTGCCAGTAGTATGGAGTTAGGGACAGGGCTGTCCACCGGGGAGCTGTTTTTT
D: NA; size: NA; V: TRBV19; J: TRBJ1-5; CDR3: CASMQGSNQPQHF; DNA: TGTGCCAGTATGCAGGGCAGCAATCAGCCCCAGCATTTT
D: TRBD1; size: NA; V: TRBV11-3; J: TRBJ2-7; CDR3: CASSSRTGGEQYF; DNA: TGTGCCAGCAGCTCCCGGACAGGGGGAGAGCAGTACTTC
D: NA; size: NA; V: TRBV19; J: TRBJ2-3; CDR3: CASSTGLLRDTQYF; DNA: TGTGCCAGTAGTACTGGGCTCCTCAGGGATACGCAGTATTTT
D: NA; size: NA; V: TRBV28; J: TRBJ1-2; CDR3: CASSLEIGSYQFGYTF; DNA: TGTGCCAGCAGTTTGGAGATCGGGTCATACCAGTTTGGCTACACCTTC
D: NA; size: NA; V: TRBV6-5; J: TRBJ2-7; CDR3: CASSQSAVEQYF; DNA: TGTGCCAGCAGTCAATCCGCGGTCGAGCAGTACTTC
D: TRBD1; size: NA; V: TRBV6-5; J: TRBJ1-2; CDR3: CASSYRRDSGYTF; DNA: TGTGCCAGCAGTTACCGGAGGGACAGTGGCTACACCTTC
D: NA; size: NA; V: TRBV7-2; J: TRBJ2-7; CDR3: CASSSPYNRDDEQYF; DNA: TGTGCCAGCAGCTCCCCCTATAACAGGGACGACGAGCAGTACTTC
D: NA; size: NA; V: TRBV6-1; J: TRBJ2-2; CDR3: CASRILPGELFF; DNA: TGTGCCAGCAGGATCCTACCGGGGGAGCTGTTTTTT
D: NA; size: once; V: TRBV28; J: TRBJ2-7; CDR3: CASRAPGRYEQYF; DNA: TGTGCCAGCAGAGCTCCCGGTCGCTACGAGCAGTACTTC
D: NA; size: once; V: TRBV4-3; J: TRBJ2-7; CDR3: CASSQHRDGAYEQYF; DNA: TGCGCCAGCAGCCAACACCGGGACGGCGCCTACGAGCAGTACTTC
D: TRBD1; size: NA; V: TRBV5-4; J: TRBJ2-1; CDR3: CASSSDRGDNEQFF; DNA: TGTGCCAGCAGCTCCGACAGGGGAGACAATGAGCAGTTCTTC
D: NA; size: NA; V: TRBV19; J: TRBJ1-5; CDR3: CASRGHGGLSNQPQHF; DNA: TGTGCCAGTAGGGGTCACGGGGGGTTGAGCAATCAGCCCCAGCATTTT
D: NA; size: NA; V: TRBV29-1; J: TRBJ2-2; CDR3: CSVSGLGTGELFF; DNA: TGCAGCGTTTCCGGATTGGGCACCGGGGAGCTGTTTTTT
D: NA; size: NA; V: TRBV19; J: TRBJ1-5; CDR3: CASSIDRGLPQPQHF; DNA: TGTGCCAGTAGTATAGATCGGGGGCTACCTCAGCCCCAGCATTTT
D: NA; size: once; V: TRBV15; J: TRBJ2-2; CDR3: CATSRVRASNTGELFF; DNA: TGTGCCACCAGCAGGGTCAGGGCCTCGAACACCGGGGAGCTGTTTTTT
D: NA; size: NA; V: TRBV6-1; J: TRBJ2-3; CDR3: CASSGRGTALRTDTQYF; DNA: TGTGCCAGCAGTGGCCGCGGGACAGCTCTTCGCACAGATACGCAGTATTTT
D: TRBD2; size: NA; V: TRBV28; J: TRBJ2-3; CDR3: CASSWATSGSDKYTDTQYF; DNA: TGTGCCAGCAGTTGGGCGACTAGCGGGAGTGATAAGTATACAGATACGCAGTATTTT
D: NA; size: NA; V: TRBV10-3; J: TRBJ2-7; CDR3: CAISELYEQYF; DNA: TGTGCCATCAGTGAGCTCTACGAGCAGTACTTC
D: NA; size: NA; V: TRBV28; J: TRBJ1-5; CDR3: CASSSGPSNQPQHF; DNA: TGTGCCAGCAGCTCCGGGCCGAGCAATCAGCCCCAGCATTTT
D: NA; size: few; V: TRBV19; J: TRBJ2-5; CDR3: CASSMSPRRETQYF; DNA: TGTGCCAGTAGTATGTCGCCAAGAAGAGAGACCCAGTACTTC
D: TRBD1; size: NA; V: TRBV11-2; J: TRBJ2-2; CDR3: CASSPGDSARNTGELFF; DNA: TGTGCCAGCTCGCCCGGGGACAGCGCGAGAAACACCGGGGAGCTGTTTTTT
D: NA; size: NA; V: TRBV4-1; J: TRBJ1-1; CDR3: CASRAGLDTEAFF; DNA: TGCGCCAGCAGGGCAGGACTGGACACTGAAGCTTTCTTT
D: NA; size: many; V: TRBV5-1; J: TRBJ2-2; CDR3: CASSLEIGELFF; DNA: TGCGCCAGCAGCTTGGAGATCGGGGAGCTGTTTTTT
D: TRBD2; size: NA; V: TRBV28; J: TRBJ2-7; CDR3: CASSYRLAGFGHERGYEQYF; DNA: TGTGCCAGCAGTTATAGACTAGCGGGATTCGGTCACGAAAGGGGTTACGAGCAGTACTTC
D: TRBD1; size: NA; V: TRBV12-5; J: TRBJ1-3; CDR3: CASGVGGEQGVGNTIYF; DNA: TGTGCTAGTGGTGTGGGAGGGGAACAGGGGGTTGGAAACACCATATATTTT